A single sample is the source of the 6 T cell receptor beta chains below, sequenced in a study of blood T cell repertoires in COVID-19. Some clones are missing from TCRdb's copy, which holds only in-frame ones; the method was immunoSEQ multiplex PCR. This sample has hundreds of thousands of clones, with roughly 90% found just once. The sample comprised peripheral blood. The receptors shown here come from a woman aged 25 to 39 with active or convalescent COVID-19.

The chain uses TRBV7-2 and TRBJ1-2; possibly TRBD1 for D (6 bases). The V gene lost 7 bases and the J gene lost 5 bases, with 26 bases spanning the gap. Looked up from germline, CDR1 is SGHTA and CDR2 is FQGNSA. This CDR3 contains 17 residues. In DNA, the CDR3 is TGTGCCAGCAACCTTTGGGGAAGACAGGATATGACTTATGGCTACACCTTC. As protein: CASNLWGRQDMTYGYTF.

The chain couples TRBV7-2 to TRBJ1-5, with 8 nucleotides matching TRBD1. V was pared by 3 bases and J by 6 bases, with 7 bases of the junction left unmatched. This CDR3 spans 15 amino acids. Germline CDR1 is SGHTA and CDR2 is FQGNSA. The CDR3 here is CASSLYGQGSQPQHF. CDR3 nucleotides: TGTGCCAGCAGCTTGTACGGACAGGGCAGTCAGCCCCAGCATTTT.

This chain connects TRBV6-5 to TRBJ2-7; D perhaps matches TRBD2 (5 bases). The CDR3 contains 12 residues. V was pared by 8 bases and J by 7 bases, with 15 bases between. The germline CDR1 and CDR2 sequences are MNHEY and SVGAGI. The chain's CDR3 is CASANSRVEQYF. The CDR3 nucleotides are TGTGCCAGCGCGAATTCGAGGGTTGAGCAGTACTTC.

The CDR3: CASSTTQGFTDTQYF. The CDR3 region has the DNA TGTGCCAGCAGTACAACACAGGGGTTCACAGATACGCAGTATTTT. The chain employs TRBV6-5 and TRBJ2-3; 7 bases align to TRBD1. Germline loops: CDR1 MNHEY, CDR2 SVGAGI. V lost 5 bases and J lost 2; bases outside the gene matches: 7. The CDR3 has 15 amino acids.

This clone turned up a few times. The chain links TRBV5-1 to TRBJ1-1, with D perhaps matching TRBD1 (5 bases). CDR3 length equals 15 residues. The germline CDR1 and CDR2 sequences are SGHRS and YFSETQ. The germline V and J ends were trimmed by 2 bases and 5 bases, with 16 bases remaining between them. The CDR3 loop reads CASSFQGGRGTEAFF. Written as DNA, the CDR3 is TGCGCCAGCAGCTTTCAGGGAGGGCGGGGAACTGAAGCTTTCTTT.

The J gene is TRBJ1-2, the V gene TRBV27; 7 nucleotides agree with TRBD1. Germline V gene lookup returns CDR1 MNHEY and CDR2 SMNVEV (reference sequence). The CDR3 extends over 15 amino acids. The ends lost 6 bases at V and 2 bases at J; junction bases unmatched: 9. As DNA, the CDR3 is TGTGCCAGCAGAACCAGGGACAGCGAGAACTATGGCTACACCTTC. This codes for CASRTRDSENYGYTF.